The next 21 T cell receptor beta chains were all read from a single sample in a study of TIL therapy for anti-PD-1-resistant metastatic lung cancer (dated by TCRdb to the early 2020s). In the paper's terms, the time point label means: pre-treatment sample, taken before nivolumab and TIL therapy. The immunoSEQ v3 hsTCRB kit was used to amplify TCR beta CDR3 regions from genomic DNA through bias-controlled multiplex PCR. What TCRdb holds here is the immuneACCESS table cut down to in-frame rearrangements. Part of the clones is not present; checked against another copy, under half of the missing clones reflect an unresolved V gene, and the others are unexplained. The sample data list tens of thousands of clones, and 74% of these were observed just once. The ten largest clones represent about 3% of the sample. This material consisted of blood, taken at baseline. These receptors were collected from a woman aged 25-85 years with non-small cell lung cancer.

CDR3 nucleotide sequence: TGTGCCAGCAGCTTACGGGACGCAGGGACTAATGAAAAACTGTTTTTT. Translation gives CASSLRDAGTNEKLFF. V and J are TRBV7-9 and TRBJ1-4; D perhaps matches TRBD1 (5 bases). Germline lookup yields CDR1 SEHNR and CDR2 FQNEAQ (reference sequence). This CDR3 is built from 16 residues. The V end was cut by 2 bases, the J end by 2 bases, with 12 bases between.

This chain joins TRBV7-7 and TRBJ2-7; D gene uncertain. Germline CDR1 is SSHAT and CDR2 is FNYEAQ (reference sequence). The CDR3 covers 14 residues. Trimming removed 2 bases from V and 0 bases from J, with 8 bases in between. The CDR3 DNA follows: TGTGCCAGCAGCTTATATAGGGACTCCTACGAGCAGTACTTC. This gives the protein CASSLYRDSYEQYF.

V gene TRBV7-9 combines with J gene TRBJ2-1; D perhaps matches TRBD2 (5 bases). Trimming took 0 bases from V and 9 from J, leaving 12 bases between them. The germline V gene has CDR1 SEHNR and CDR2 FQNEAQ (reference sequence). The CDR3 has 14 residues. CDR3 sequence: CASSLASVEGEQFF. DNA of the CDR3: TGTGCCAGCAGCTTAGCTAGCGTCGAGGGTGAGCAGTTCTTC.

The chain is built from TRBV7-9 and TRBJ2-1; D gene unclear. Germline V lookup: CDR1 SEHNR, CDR2 FQNEAQ (reference sequence). This CDR3 is built from 10 residues. The V end lost 5 bases, the J end lost 6 bases, and 2 bases lay between the germline ends. The DNA for the CDR3 is TGTGCCAGCAGCGTCAATGAGCAGTTCTTC. It yields the protein CASSVNEQFF.

This clone was seen a handful of times. This rearrangement joins TRBV2 to TRBJ1-2, with TRBD1 matching over 11 bases. Germline lookup yields CDR1 SNHLY and CDR2 FYNNEI. The CDR3 is 15 amino acids. The V segment lost 6 bases and the J segment 2 bases; nucleotides outside the gene matches: 5. CDR3 nucleotide sequence: TGTGCCAGCAGAATCGGACAGGGGGCGAACTATGGCTACACCTTC. This gives the protein CASRIGQGANYGYTF.

The genes are TRBV6-4 and TRBJ2-1; D possibly uses TRBD1 or TRBD2 (5 bases each). Germline assignment: CDR1 MRHNA and CDR2 SNTAGT. The length of the CDR3 is 15 residues. V lost 10 bases and J lost 0, with 16 bases in between. CDR3 in DNA: TGTGCCACCTGTTGGGGGAAGATCTCCTACAATGAGCAGTTCTTC. Its translation: CATCWGKISYNEQFF.

In DNA form, the CDR3 reads TGTGCCAGCAGCCCCCGGGGGAGCGGGAGCTACAATGAGCAGTTCTTC. This encodes CASSPRGSGSYNEQFF. V usage is TRBV7-8 and J usage is TRBJ2-1; 8 nucleotides line up with TRBD2. Trimming took 5 bases from V and 3 from J; bases not matched to a gene: 9. Germline V lookup: CDR1 SGHVS, CDR2 FQNEAQ. The CDR3 runs to 16 residues.

The chain is built from TRBV12-5 and TRBJ2-7; weak D call: TRBD2 (6 bases). The CDR3 covers 15 residues. Trimming removed 4 bases from V and 3 bases from J, with 16 bases in between. Germline CDR1 is LGHNT and CDR2 is FRNRAP. The CDR3 bases are TGTGCTAGTGGTTGGGGGGATGGTTCTGACTACGAGCAGTACTTC. It encodes CASGWGDGSDYEQYF.

This clone was observed a few times. This chain joins TRBV7-9 and TRBJ1-1; D gene ambiguous. The CDR3 sequence is 13 residues long. V was pared by 2 bases and J by 5 bases, with 9 bases between. In germline, CDR1 is SEHNR, CDR2 FQNEAQ (reference sequence). CDR3 sequence reads: CASSLKAGTEAFF. The CDR3 coding sequence is TGTGCCAGCAGCTTAAAGGCGGGTACTGAAGCTTTCTTT.

The rearrangement joins TRBV9 to TRBJ2-7; the match to TRBD2 covers 11 bases. The CDR3 is made up of 15 amino acids. Germline-derived CDR1 and CDR2 are SGDLS and YYNGEE. J gave up 7 bases and V 4 bases, and 10 bases lay outside the gene matches. The CDR3 DNA sequence: TGTGCCAGCAGCCCGGGACTAGCGGCAACGAAGGAGCAGTACTTC. This translates into CASSPGLAATKEQYF.

The chain recombines TRBV29-1 with TRBJ1-2, with D possibly matching TRBD1 (5 bases). Trimming shortened V by 7 bases and J by 1 base, and 13 bases separated the two germline ends. Germline values: CDR1 SQVTM, CDR2 ANQGSEA. The CDR3 sequence is 13 residues long. CDR3 sequence: CSDSGTVNYGYTF. The CDR3 DNA is TGCAGCGATTCCGGGACGGTTAACTATGGCTACACCTTC.

This clone was picked up one time. The genes are TRBV14 and TRBJ1-2, with 9 positions matching TRBD1. Unmatched junction bases numbered 6, after V lost 2 bases and J lost 2 bases. The germline CDR1 and CDR2 sequences are SGHDN and FVKESK. This CDR3 is built from 16 residues. The CDR3 is CASSQFLGQGNYGYTF. The CDR3, as DNA: TGTGCCAGCAGCCAATTTCTGGGACAGGGCAACTATGGCTACACCTTC. The full variable domain, in which reference TRBV14 and TRBJ1-2 provide the parts outside the CDR3, is EAGVTQFPSHSVIEKGQTVTLRCDPISGHDNLYWYRRVMGKEIKFLLHFVKESKQDESGMPNNRFLAERTGGTYSTLKVQPAELEDSGVYFCASSQFLGQGNYGYTFGSGTRLTVV.

The sample holds a few counts of this clone. The chain employs TRBV21-1 and TRBJ1-1. TRBV21-1 is assigned pseudogene status. The length of the CDR3 is 12 residues. DNA of the CDR3: TGTGCCAGCAGATCCCGGAGCACTGAAGCTTTCTTT. Its translation: CASRSRSTEAFF.

V gene TRBV15 combines with J gene TRBJ1-1, with unresolved D. This CDR3 is built from 15 residues. V lost 6 bases to trimming and J lost 6 bases, with 20 bases between them. Per germline, CDR1 LNHNV and CDR2 YYDKDF (reference sequence). The CDR3 reads CATSPLRGANSEAFF. As DNA, the CDR3 is TGTGCCACCAGTCCTCTTCGAGGCGCCAACTCTGAAGCTTTCTTT. The full variable domain, in which reference TRBV15 and TRBJ1-1 provide the parts outside the CDR3, is DAMVIQNPRYQVTQFGKPVTLSCSQTLNHNVMYWYQQKSSQAPKLLFHYYDKDFNNEADTPDNFQSRRPNTSFCFLDIRSPGLGDTAMYLCATSPLRGANSEAFFGQGTRLTVV.

The rearrangement joins TRBV25-1 to TRBJ1-1, with TRBD1 identical over 7 bases. The V gene's germline CDR1 is MGHDK and CDR2 SYGVNS. The CDR3 spans 13 residues. V was pared by 6 bases and J by 5 bases, with 6 bases of the junction left unmatched. The CDR3, as DNA: TGTGCCAGCAGGGAGGGGGCGCGGACTGAAGCTTTCTTT. It specifies CASREGARTEAFF.

The chain uses TRBV29-1 and TRBJ1-1, with D perhaps matching TRBD1 (5 bases). Germline loops: CDR1 SQVTM, CDR2 ANQGSEA. V was shortened by 7 bases and J by 4 bases, with 25 bases between the two germline ends. This CDR3 is built from 16 residues. The CDR3 reads CSAKPRGWGESTEAFF. Here the CDR3 DNA reads TGCAGCGCCAAACCGAGGGGTTGGGGGGAGAGCACTGAAGCTTTCTTT.

This chain links TRBV5-5 with TRBJ1-1; TRBD1 matches 7 bases. The junction had 19 bases not matched to a gene; V was cut back by 6 bases and J by 11 bases. The CDR3 consists of 15 residues. Germline V gives CDR1 SGHKS, CDR2 YYEKEE (reference sequence). The CDR3 here is CASTKSGTVGQVAFF. CDR3 bases: TGTGCCAGCACCAAATCCGGGACAGTGGGTCAGGTGGCTTTCTTT.

The gene calls are TRBV7-9 and TRBJ2-7; 7 bases match TRBD2. V gave up 5 bases and J gave up 0 bases; unmatched junction bases: 4. CDR3 length equals 14 residues. Germline CDR1 and CDR2: SEHNR and FQNEAQ (reference sequence). The CDR3 nucleotides read TGTGCCAGCAGCGATAGCGGGCGCTCCTACGAGCAGTACTTC. This codes for CASSDSGRSYEQYF.

This chain uses TRBV7-8 with TRBJ2-2; a possible D gene is TRBD2 (6 bases). This CDR3 comprises 15 residues. The V gene's germline CDR1 is SGHVS and CDR2 FQNEAQ. With 5 bases removed from V and 5 bases from J, the gap between germline ends came to 15 bases. CDR3 in DNA: TGTGCCAGCAGCCCGGAGGGGCGAGGGACCGGGGAGCTGTTTTTT. Encoded protein: CASSPEGRGTGELFF.

The J gene is TRBJ1-1, the V gene TRBV27, with D perhaps TRBD1 (5 bases). The germline CDR1 and CDR2 sequences are MNHEY and SMNVEV (reference sequence). Trimming left V 0 bases short and J 5 bases short, with 13 bases between. This CDR3 contains 15 residues. CDR3 DNA: TGTGCCAGCAGTTTATCGATGGGGGGACGGACTGAAGCTTTCTTT. Its translation is CASSLSMGGRTEAFF.

This clone was found a few times. The gene calls are TRBV11-2 and TRBJ1-2; TRBD1 is a possible D gene (6 bases). Trimming shortened V by 1 base and J by 6 bases, and 9 bases separated the two germline ends. CDR1 is SGHAT, CDR2 FQNNGV, per germline. The CDR3 contains 13 residues. In nucleotides, the CDR3 is TGTGCCAGCAGCTTAGCAGGGGAGAATGGCTACACCTTC. Translated, it gives CASSLAGENGYTF.